These 20 T cell receptor beta chains were all obtained from the same sample, sequenced in a study of blood T cell repertoires in COVID-19. Data came from immunoSEQ multiplex PCR; TCRdb stores just in-frame clones and leaves some out. The sample consists of roughly 200,000 clones, more than 80% of them appearing once. The sample comprised peripheral blood. All receptors derive from a woman older than 75 with COVID-19, enrolled during active disease.

The rearrangement joins TRBV2 to TRBJ1-1; no firm D call. This CDR3 has 14 amino acids. The germline V gene has CDR1 SNHLY and CDR2 FYNNEI. V lost 7 bases and J lost 4, with 16 bases in between. The CDR3 region has the DNA TGTGCCAGCAACCCGGGGTGGTCGGGCACTGAAGCTTTCTTT. Translated: CASNPGWSGTEAFF.

On this clone itself: This sample includes further DNA sequences coding for the same CDR3. The genes are TRBV5-4 and TRBJ1-5, with D tentatively TRBD1 (5 bases). This CDR3 is built from 14 residues. The V end was cut by 4 bases, the J end by 7 bases, with 15 bases between. Germline assignment: CDR1 SGHNT and CDR2 YYREEE (reference sequence). The CDR3 spells CASSTQGGNQPQHF. The CDR3 nucleotides are TGTGCCAGCAGCACCCAGGGAGGAAACCAGCCCCAGCATTTT.

This chain uses TRBV7-2 with TRBJ1-1; the match to TRBD1 covers 10 bases. Germline CDR1 is SGHTA and CDR2 is FQGNSA. The V and J ends lost 3 bases and 7 bases, in that order; junction bases with no gene match: 2. The length of the CDR3 is 13 residues. This chain's CDR3 is CASSFWTGGEAFF. The CDR3 bases are TGTGCCAGCAGCTTCTGGACAGGGGGTGAAGCTTTCTTT.

This sequence joins TRBV9 and TRBJ1-1; 12 bases are a match to TRBD1. The germline gives CDR1 SGDLS, CDR2 YYNGEE. CDR3 length: 16 residues. V was pared by 3 bases and J by 5 bases, with 8 bases of the junction left unmatched. The CDR3 reads CASSARDRGRVTEAFF. In nucleotides, the CDR3 is TGTGCCAGCAGCGCTCGGGACAGGGGGCGCGTTACTGAAGCTTTCTTT.

The rearrangement links TRBV5-1 to TRBJ2-5, with D maybe TRBD1 (5 bases). Per the germline V gene, CDR1 is SGHRS and CDR2 is YFSETQ. The germline V and J ends were trimmed by 1 base and 8 bases, with 6 bases remaining between them. This CDR3 comprises 11 residues. CDR3 sequence: CASSLTGTQYF. CDR3 DNA: TGCGCCAGCAGCTTGACAGGCACCCAGTACTTC.

The chain uses TRBV3-1 (or the pseudogene TRBV3-2) and TRBJ2-3, with a tentative D call TRBD2 (6 bases). Germline V gene lookup returns CDR1 LGHDT and CDR2 YNNKEL (reference sequence). The length of the CDR3 is 15 residues. V was trimmed by 1 base and J by 1 base, leaving 9 bases between them. CDR3 protein: CASSQVREGTDTQYF. As DNA, the CDR3 is TGTGCCAGCAGCCAAGTGCGGGAAGGCACAGATACGCAGTATTTT.

The gene calls are TRBV3-1 (or the pseudogene TRBV3-2) and TRBJ1-5, with 7 bases identical to TRBD1. The CDR3 spans 15 residues. Germline V gene data show CDR1 as LGHDT and CDR2 as YNNKEL (reference sequence). V dropped 1 base and J dropped 7; count of bases not matched to a gene: 7. The CDR3 bases are TGTGCCAGCAGCCAAGGTTCGACAGGGAGCCAGCCCCAGCATTTT. Protein product: CASSQGSTGSQPQHF.

The rearrangement links TRBV15 to TRBJ1-5; D may be TRBD1 (5 bases). Germline lookup yields CDR1 LNHNV and CDR2 YYDKDF (reference sequence). CDR3 length equals 15 residues. The germline V and J ends were trimmed by 6 bases and 0 bases, with 12 bases remaining between them. The CDR3 coding sequence is TGTGCCACCAGGAAGGGGCAGGTTAGCAATCAGCCCCAGCATTTT. It translates to CATRKGQVSNQPQHF.

CDR3 nucleotide sequence: TGTGCCAGCAGCTTACAGGGGCGGGAAACTGAAGCTTTCTTT. Translation gives CASSLQGRETEAFF. This chain links TRBV2 with TRBJ1-1, with TRBD1 identical over 7 bases. The V and J ends lost 6 bases and 5 bases, in that order; junction bases with no gene match: 9. The CDR3 is 14 amino acids. Looked up from germline, CDR1 is SNHLY and CDR2 is FYNNEI.

The chain is built from TRBV5-1 and TRBJ2-5; TRBD1 might be the D (6 bases). Trimming took 4 bases from V and 3 from J, leaving 19 bases between them. This CDR3 contains 16 residues. Per the germline V gene, CDR1 is SGHRS and CDR2 is YFSETQ. The CDR3 loop reads CASSPRPRQEKETQYF. The CDR3 DNA reads as TGCGCCAGCAGCCCGAGACCTCGACAGGAAAAAGAGACCCAGTACTTC.

The chain combines TRBV15 with TRBJ1-6; D not resolved. V dropped 1 base and J dropped 9 bases, with 13 bases sitting between them. The CDR3 loop spans 15 amino acids. CDR1 and CDR2 (germline): LNHNV, YYDKDF (reference sequence). Here the CDR3 reads CATSRGAGRSSPLHF. For the CDR3, the DNA is TGTGCCACCAGCAGAGGAGCGGGGAGGAGTTCACCCCTCCACTTT.

The V gene is TRBV5-6, the J gene TRBJ2-7; 7 bases align to TRBD1. Germline CDR1 is SGHDT and CDR2 is YYEEEE. The ends lost 5 bases at V and 2 bases at J; junction bases unmatched: 10. This CDR3 is 15 amino acids long. The CDR3 DNA is TGTGCCAGCAGTCCGGGACAGCAGCCCGCCTACGAGCAGTACTTC. Translating gives CASSPGQQPAYEQYF.

A few counts support this clone. The chain recombines TRBV16 with TRBJ1-1; 7 nucleotides agree with TRBD1. The V and J ends lost 4 bases and 3 bases, in that order; junction bases with no gene match: 8. The CDR3 contains 15 residues. CDR1 is KGHSY and CDR2 is FQNENV in the germline V gene. The CDR3 spells CASSPTGIGDTEAFF. The CDR3, as DNA: TGTGCCAGCAGCCCGACAGGGATTGGAGACACTGAAGCTTTCTTT.

The chain joins TRBV20-1 to TRBJ2-1; TRBD2 might be the D (5 bases). Germline loops: CDR1 DFQATT, CDR2 SNEGSKA (reference sequence). This CDR3 comprises 14 residues. V was clipped by 3 bases and J by 5 bases, with 14 bases between them. Written as DNA, the CDR3 is TGCAGTGCTAGTCTCCCTAGCCGGAACAATGAGCAGTTCTTC. Amino acids: CSASLPSRNNEQFF.

V and J are TRBV7-2 and TRBJ1-2; D gene ambiguous. Trimming pared 3 bases from V and 6 bases from J, leaving 11 bases between. Germline CDR1 and CDR2: SGHTA and FQGNSA. The CDR3 has 13 residues. DNA of the CDR3: TGTGCCAGCAGCTTTGACGGGTCAGATGGCTACACCTTC. Translating gives CASSFDGSDGYTF.

The V call is TRBV12-3 or TRBV12-4, the J call TRBJ2-5; D ambiguous. V shed 1 base and J shed 9 bases, with 9 bases lying between them. This CDR3 has 12 amino acids. The CDR3 coding sequence is TGTGCCAGCAGTTTAGACCCCGAGCCCCAGTACTTC. This translates into CASSLDPEPQYF.

V is TRBV19 and J is TRBJ2-4; unclear D gene. The CDR3 runs 13 residues. Germline-derived CDR1 and CDR2 are LNHDA and SQIVND (reference sequence). Trimming removed 5 bases at V and 4 bases at J, with 9 bases between. For the CDR3, the DNA is TGTGCCAGTAGTGACGACTGGAAAAACATTCAGTACTTC. This encodes CASSDDWKNIQYF.

This chain joins TRBV27 and TRBJ1-2, with D tentatively TRBD1 (5 bases). The CDR3 has 13 amino acids. Germline CDR1 reads MNHEY; CDR2 reads SMNVEV (reference sequence). V shed 6 bases and J shed 4 bases, with 12 bases lying between them. CDR3 sequence (DNA): TGTGCCAGCAGCCAGACAGAGACCTATGGCTACACCTTC. Residues: CASSQTETYGYTF.

To note about this clone: The DNA is left out, because the CDR3 cannot be placed on it with certainty; the CDR3 is given as TCRdb lists it. The V gene is TRBV6-5, the J gene TRBJ1-1. The CDR3 is 14 amino acids long, termini counted. Germline values: CDR1 MNHEY, CDR2 SVGAGI. CDR3 sequence: CASILGGANTEAFF.

In regard to this clone: Other DNA sequences in this specimen translate into the identical CDR3. J is TRBJ1-1 and V is TRBV18; 8 bases map to TRBD1. The CDR3 is 14 amino acids. J gave up 5 bases and V 3 bases, and 5 bases lay outside the gene matches. Germline assignment: CDR1 KGHSH and CDR2 LQKENI. The CDR3 protein is CASSPGQGNTEAFF. The CDR3 nucleotides are TGTGCCAGCTCACCCGGACAGGGAAATACTGAAGCTTTCTTT.